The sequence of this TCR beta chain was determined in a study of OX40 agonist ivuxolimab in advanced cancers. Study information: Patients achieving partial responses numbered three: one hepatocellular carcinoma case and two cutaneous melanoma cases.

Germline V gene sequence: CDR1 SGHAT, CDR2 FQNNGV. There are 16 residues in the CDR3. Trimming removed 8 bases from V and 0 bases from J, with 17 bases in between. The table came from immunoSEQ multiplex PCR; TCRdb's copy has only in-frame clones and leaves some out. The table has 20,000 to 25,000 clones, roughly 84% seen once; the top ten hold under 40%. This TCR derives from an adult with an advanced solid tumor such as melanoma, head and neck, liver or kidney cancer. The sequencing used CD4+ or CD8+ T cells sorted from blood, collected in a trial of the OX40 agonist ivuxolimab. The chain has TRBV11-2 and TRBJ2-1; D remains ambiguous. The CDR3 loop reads CASVPPLQHSYNEQFF. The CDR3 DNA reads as TGTGCCAGCGTACCCCCTCTACAACACTCCTACAATGAGCAGTTCTTC.